The 22 T cell receptor beta chains given below trace back to one sample, sequenced in a study of control samples from healthy donors and cancer patients. Produced via immunoSEQ multiplex PCR; TCRdb's table is partial and in-frame only. Of some 130,000 clones detected, roughly 92% appear once; the ten largest clones hold roughly 12%. What was sequenced was blood. Source of these receptors: a man younger than 45 in good health.

The rearrangement uses TRBV25-1 and TRBJ2-7, with a weak D call TRBD1 (6 bases). Trimming stripped 6 bases from V and 0 bases from J, with 9 bases between. Germline V gene sequence: CDR1 MGHDK, CDR2 SYGVNS. The CDR3 spans 13 residues. CDR3 loop: CASRGQHSYEQYF. The CDR3 coding sequence is TGTGCCAGCAGAGGACAGCACTCCTACGAGCAGTACTTC.

The genes are TRBV20-1 and TRBJ1-6; the D is unclear. The CDR3 covers 14 residues. Germline V gene lookup returns CDR1 DFQATT and CDR2 SNEGSKA (reference sequence). Trimming shortened V by 3 bases and J by 6 bases, and 12 bases separated the two germline ends. CDR3 in amino acids: CSASLDKPNSPLHF. In DNA form, the CDR3 reads TGCAGTGCTAGTCTCGACAAACCTAATTCACCCCTCCACTTT.

V is TRBV28 and J is TRBJ2-1; TRBD2 matches 8 bases. Per the germline V gene, CDR1 is MDHEN and CDR2 is SYDVKM. CDR3 length equals 16 residues. Trimming took 5 bases from V and 9 from J; bases not matched to a gene: 15. CDR3 sequence: CASSQIGGTRGGEQFF. CDR3 in DNA: TGTGCCAGCAGTCAAATAGGCGGGACTAGGGGTGGTGAGCAGTTCTTC.

CDR3 sequence: CASQTIGTGSTEAFF. CDR3 in DNA: TGTGCCAGCCAGACTATTGGGACAGGGTCCACTGAAGCTTTCTTT. The chain joins TRBV28 to TRBJ1-1; 9 bases align to TRBD1. Germline values: CDR1 MDHEN, CDR2 SYDVKM. Losses at the gene ends were 8 bases for V and 4 bases for J; bases not matched to a gene: 11. This CDR3 is built from 15 residues.

V is TRBV28 and J is TRBJ1-2; no definite D call. The CDR3 has 11 residues. CDR1 is MDHEN and CDR2 is SYDVKM in the germline V gene. The V gene lost 11 bases and the J gene lost 6 bases, with 13 bases spanning the gap. CDR3 in amino acids: CAALSTNGYTF. For the CDR3, the DNA is TGTGCCGCCTTGTCAACTAATGGCTACACCTTC.

The chain couples TRBV6-5 to TRBJ2-6; D uncertain. Germline CDR1 reads MNHEY; CDR2 reads SVGAGI. The CDR3 contains 15 residues. V dropped 5 bases and J dropped 0 bases, with 8 bases sitting between them. CDR3 nucleotide sequence: TGTGCCAGCAGTCTCGCCAGCTCTGGGGCCAACGTCCTGACTTTC. Its protein is CASSLASSGANVLTF.

This rearrangement joins TRBV28 to TRBJ2-2, with D possibly matching TRBD1 (5 bases). This CDR3 has 15 residues. V was shortened by 4 bases and J by 4 bases, with 13 bases between the two germline ends. The germline V gene has CDR1 MDHEN and CDR2 SYDVKM. CDR3 coding DNA: TGTGCCAGCAGTTCGACGTGGGGCAGCACCGGGGAGCTGTTTTTT. Protein product: CASSSTWGSTGELFF.

This clone occurred once. The chain carries TRBV19 and TRBJ2-1, with TRBD2 matching over 13 bases. CDR1 is LNHDA and CDR2 is SQIVND in the germline V gene (reference sequence). V gave up 1 base and J gave up 9 bases; unmatched junction bases: 3. CDR3 size: 15 residues. The CDR3 is CASSIGLAGGTEQFF. The CDR3 nucleotides are TGTGCCAGTAGTATAGGACTAGCGGGAGGTACTGAGCAGTTCTTC.

Turning to this clone: The junction differs from germline at one of its ends, possibly a read error. The J gene is TRBJ1-2, the V gene TRBV28; D might be TRBD1 (5 bases). The germline V gene has CDR1 MDHEN and CDR2 SYDVKM. This CDR3 contains 14 residues. The CDR3 DNA reads TGTGCCAGCAGGCAGGGTGCATCTAGGTGGTTCTACAATTTC. This translates into CASRQGASRWFYNF.

The chain employs TRBV11-2 and TRBJ1-2, with D unclear. V lost 0 bases and J lost 8, with 10 bases in between. The CDR3 extends over 13 amino acids. Germline CDR1 reads SGHAT; CDR2 reads FQNNGV. CDR3 region: CASSLDVARGYTF. For the CDR3, the DNA is TGTGCCAGCAGCTTAGATGTGGCCCGCGGCTACACCTTC.

The rearrangement joins TRBV14 to TRBJ1-1; no clear D. This CDR3 spans 14 amino acids. Germline CDR1 and CDR2: SGHDN and FVKESK. V was shortened by 1 base and J by 1 base, with 7 bases between the two germline ends. CDR3 coding DNA: TGTGCCAGCAGCCAAGTAGGCGCGAACACTGAAGCTTTCTTT. Translation: CASSQVGANTEAFF.

CDR3 protein: CSISGTVTGELFF. For the CDR3, the DNA is TGCAGCATAAGCGGGACAGTCACCGGGGAGCTGTTTTTT. The gene calls are TRBV29-1 and TRBJ2-2; perhaps D is TRBD1 or TRBD2 (7 bases each). Trimming cost V 8 bases and J 4 bases, with 14 bases left between them. CDR1 and CDR2 from the germline V gene are SQVTM and ANQGSEA. The CDR3 spans 13 residues.

This clone has just a few counts. The J gene is TRBJ1-5, the V gene TRBV18, with a possible D match to TRBD1 (5 bases). The CDR3 totals 17 residues. Trimming cost V 2 bases and J 2 bases, with 16 bases left between them. Germline CDR1 is KGHSH and CDR2 is LQKENI. The CDR3 spells CASSPGDGKRGNQPQHF. CDR3 nucleotide sequence: TGTGCCAGCTCACCAGGGGACGGGAAACGGGGCAATCAGCCCCAGCATTTT.

Note on this clone: At one end, the junction sequence differs from germline, possibly due to a read error. In the same sample, other DNA sequences code for this CDR3. This rearrangement joins TRBV27 to TRBJ1-5, with D uncertain. Per the germline V gene, CDR1 is MNHEY and CDR2 is SMNVEV (reference sequence). The CDR3 is 14 amino acids. In DNA, the CDR3 is TGTGCCAGCAGTTTAGCAGGACGCAATCAGCCTCAGCATTTT. Amino acids: CASSLAGRNQPQHF.

This clone came up many times. The rearrangement uses TRBV4-2 and TRBJ2-7; D not resolved. The V gene's germline CDR1 is LGHNA and CDR2 YNFKEQ. CDR3 size: 15 residues. V lost 0 bases and J 0 bases, leaving 9 bases between the germline ends. The CDR3 loop is CASSQESQASYEQYF. In nucleotides, the CDR3 is TGTGCCAGCAGCCAAGAAAGTCAGGCCTCCTACGAGCAGTACTTC.

The rearrangement links TRBV9 to TRBJ2-1; D not certain. Trimming stripped 0 bases from V and 1 base from J, with 8 bases between. The CDR3 contains 15 residues. Germline V gene data show CDR1 as SGDLS and CDR2 as YYNGEE. The CDR3 loop is CASSVGGASYNEQFF. Written as DNA, the CDR3 is TGTGCCAGCAGCGTAGGGGGTGCTTCCTACAATGAGCAGTTCTTC.

CDR3 loop: CASSSQSYEQYF. The CDR3, as DNA: TGTGCCAGCAGTTCCCAGAGCTACGAGCAGTACTTC. V gene TRBV28 combines with J gene TRBJ2-7; D is undetermined. CDR3 length: 12 amino acids. CDR1 is MDHEN and CDR2 is SYDVKM in the germline V gene. V was clipped by 4 bases and J by 3 bases, with 7 bases between them.

Only one count was recorded for this clone. V is TRBV20-1 and J is TRBJ1-1, with D tentatively TRBD1 (5 bases). Deletions cut 3 bases from V and 1 base from J, with 12 bases between. The CDR3 is 14 residues long. CDR1 is DFQATT and CDR2 is SNEGSKA in the germline V gene (reference sequence). CDR3 sequence: CSASYRLTNTEAFF. The CDR3 DNA follows: TGCAGTGCTAGTTACAGGTTAACGAACACTGAAGCTTTCTTT.

CDR3 in amino acids: CASSLFSGSTDTQYF. CDR3 DNA: TGTGCCAGCAGTTTATTTAGCGGGAGCACAGATACGCAGTATTTT. This chain links TRBV28 with TRBJ2-3, with 7 bases lining up with TRBD2. The CDR3 is 15 amino acids. Unmatched junction bases numbered 1, after V lost 1 base and J lost 0 bases. Germline V gene lookup returns CDR1 MDHEN and CDR2 SYDVKM.

The V call is TRBV12-3 or TRBV12-4, the J call TRBJ2-7; D may be TRBD2 (6 bases). V lost 5 bases, J lost 2 bases, and 10 bases lay in between. CDR3 length: 13 residues. DNA for the CDR3: TGTGCCAGCAGTAGAAGCGGGCCCTACGAGCAGTACTTC. It specifies CASSRSGPYEQYF.

The V call is TRBV7-8, the J call TRBJ1-1; no definite D call. Deletions cut 0 bases from V and 2 bases from J, with 10 bases between. CDR1 SGHVS and CDR2 FQNEAQ come from the germline V gene. The CDR3 has 15 residues. The CDR3: CASSLAPLLNTEAFF. In DNA form, the CDR3 reads TGTGCCAGCAGCTTAGCGCCCCTACTTAACACTGAAGCTTTCTTT.

The J gene is TRBJ2-1, the V gene TRBV7-2; D may be TRBD2 (5 bases). In germline, CDR1 is SGHTA, CDR2 FQGNSA. Trimming cost V 5 bases and J 7 bases, with 27 bases left between them. The CDR3 runs to 18 residues. CDR3 sequence: CASSPIVSRGPIQNEQFF. In nucleotides, the CDR3 is TGTGCCAGCAGCCCTATTGTTAGTCGGGGTCCGATTCAGAATGAGCAGTTCTTC.